Below are 18 T cell receptor beta chains sequenced from a single sample in a study of blood T cell repertoires in COVID-19 (dated by TCRdb to the early 2020s). The library was produced with the immunoSEQ multiplex PCR assay. Entries here come from immuneACCESS through TCRdb and include only in-frame sequences with V and J called. Some clones fail to appear in such tables; in the studies checked, an unresolved V gene covers under half of the shortfall, and the cause of the remainder is unknown. Counted in this sample were 650,000 to 800,000 clones; over 80% of them appeared once. In total, the top ten clones hold approximately 0.25% of the sample. Sequenced input: peripheral blood. The receptor source for this set is a woman in her late teens or twenties with acute or convalescent COVID-19.

The chain joins TRBV7-8 to TRBJ1-4; tentatively, D is TRBD1 (5 bases). V was clipped by 1 base and J by 4 bases, with 16 bases between them. Germline CDR1 is SGHVS and CDR2 is FQNEAQ. This CDR3 is built from 17 residues. For the CDR3, the DNA is TGTGCCAGCAGCTTAGAAGGGCCTTCGACAGTTAATGAAAAACTGTTTTTT. Translating it yields CASSLEGPSTVNEKLFF.

CDR3 sequence: CASSFSGSNNSPLHF. Here the CDR3 DNA reads TGTGCCAGCAGCTTCTCCGGGAGCAATAATTCACCCCTCCACTTT. The genes are TRBV5-4 and TRBJ1-6; D ambiguous. The CDR3 has 15 amino acids. The V end was cut by 2 bases, the J end by 5 bases, with 11 bases between. From germline, CDR1 is SGHNT and CDR2 YYREEE (reference sequence).

This clone was detected only a few times. V is TRBV14 and J is TRBJ2-7, with D possibly matching TRBD2 (5 bases). The V end was cut by 4 bases, the J end by 7 bases, with 17 bases between. CDR3 length equals 14 residues. Germline V lookup: CDR1 SGHDN, CDR2 FVKESK. As DNA, the CDR3 is TGTGCCAGCAGCCCAAGACTTGGACTGGGGGAGCAGTACTTC. Its translation is CASSPRLGLGEQYF.

This chain links TRBV28 with TRBJ2-1, with 7 bases fitting TRBD1. This CDR3 comprises 13 residues. Germline V lookup: CDR1 MDHEN, CDR2 SYDVKM. V lost 3 bases and J lost 7; bases outside the gene matches: 3. The CDR3 DNA is TGTGCCAGCAGTTTCCTACAGGGGAATGAGCAGTTCTTC. Protein: CASSFLQGNEQFF.

This chain connects TRBV2 to TRBJ1-2; 9 bases are shared with TRBD1. The CDR3 has 15 residues. With 3 bases clipped from V and 1 base from J, the junction kept 3 bases outside the gene matches. Germline assignment: CDR1 SNHLY and CDR2 FYNNEI. The CDR3 bases are TGTGCCAGCAGTGACCCGACAGGGGGTAACTATGGCTACACCTTC. It yields the protein CASSDPTGGNYGYTF.

The chain employs TRBV9 and TRBJ1-4; 7 positions match TRBD1. The V gene's germline CDR1 is SGDLS and CDR2 YYNGEE. The CDR3 sequence is 16 residues long. The trim removed 2 bases at V and 6 bases at J, leaving 10 bases unmatched. The CDR3 is CASSVSTGVRDEKLFF. In DNA form, the CDR3 reads TGTGCCAGCAGCGTCTCTACAGGGGTCAGGGATGAAAAACTGTTTTTT.

This clone has only one observation. The chain has TRBV25-1 and TRBJ1-1, with 9 bases fitting TRBD1. The V gene's germline CDR1 is MGHDK and CDR2 SYGVNS. Trimming at V came to 8 bases and at J to 8 bases, leaving 9 bases not matched to a gene. This CDR3 has 13 residues. The CDR3 spells CASRYGTGQEAFF. In DNA form, the CDR3 reads TGTGCCAGCCGATACGGGACAGGGCAGGAAGCTTTCTTT. The variable domain in full, completed from reference TRBV25-1 and TRBJ1-1, reads EADIYQTPRYLVIGTGKKITLECSQTMGHDKMYWYQQDPGMELHLIHYSYGVNSTEKGDLSSESTVSRIRTEHFPLTLESARPSHTSQYLCASRYGTGQEAFFGQGTRLTVV.

The chain is built from TRBV28 and TRBJ1-2; TRBD1 aligns across 9 bases. CDR1 and CDR2 from the germline V gene are MDHEN and SYDVKM. The V gene end was trimmed by 5 bases and the J gene end by 2 bases; junction bases not matched to a gene: 12. The CDR3 runs to 17 residues. DNA for the CDR3: TGTGCCAGCAGTCCTTACACCCCGGGACAGGGAAACTATGGCTACACCTTC. Its translation: CASSPYTPGQGNYGYTF.

The genes are TRBV14 and TRBJ1-2; unclear D gene. Trimming pared 1 base from V and 8 bases from J, leaving 20 bases between. Per germline, CDR1 SGHDN and CDR2 FVKESK. This CDR3 is 16 amino acids long. The CDR3 here is CASSQVQSRREEGYTF. CDR3 bases: TGTGCCAGCAGCCAAGTACAATCGCGGAGAGAGGAGGGCTACACCTTC.

The chain joins TRBV14 to TRBJ1-3; 9 nucleotides line up with TRBD1. Trimming at V came to 4 bases and at J to 2 bases, leaving 12 bases not matched to a gene. Germline CDR1 SGHDN, CDR2 FVKESK. This CDR3 is 18 amino acids long. The CDR3 coding sequence is TGTGCCAGCAGCCCTCCATTTGCCGGGACAGGGACTGGAAACACCATATATTTT. Its translation: CASSPPFAGTGTGNTIYF.

The chain employs TRBV7-8 and TRBJ1-2; D not certain. The CDR3 length is 13 residues. Looked up from germline, CDR1 is SGHVS and CDR2 is FQNEAQ. V dropped 2 bases and J dropped 4 bases, with 8 bases sitting between them. Here the CDR3 DNA reads TGTGCCAGCAGCTTATCCCTCTCCTATGGCTACACCTTC. Its protein is CASSLSLSYGYTF.

This chain uses TRBV3-1 (or the pseudogene TRBV3-2) with TRBJ1-3, with unresolved D. Germline V gene data show CDR1 as LGHDT and CDR2 as YNNKEL (reference sequence). The CDR3 contains 14 residues. The germline V and J ends were trimmed by 0 bases and 0 bases, with 3 bases remaining between them. The CDR3 bases are TGTGCCAGCAGCCAAGACCACTCTGGAAACACCATATATTTT. Translated: CASSQDHSGNTIYF.

This clone was detected only once. The chain links TRBV10-1 to TRBJ1-1, with TRBD1 matching 7 bases. CDR3 length: 12 residues. Trimming cost V 5 bases and J 8 bases; bases outside gene matches: 5. Germline V CDR1 and CDR2: WNHNN, SYGVQD (reference sequence). The CDR3 protein is CASSLGQEEAFF. The DNA of the CDR3 is TGCGCCAGCAGTCTTGGACAGGAGGAAGCTTTCTTT.

J is TRBJ1-6 and V is TRBV5-1; D not certain. The CDR3 contains 16 residues. Deletions cut 1 base from V and 0 bases from J, with 8 bases between. Germline CDR1 reads SGHRS; CDR2 reads YFSETQ. The CDR3: CASSLLGSSYNSPLHF. CDR3 coding DNA: TGCGCCAGCAGCTTGTTAGGGAGCTCCTATAATTCACCCCTCCACTTT.

The chain carries TRBV7-9 and TRBJ1-3; TRBD1 is a possible D gene (5 bases). From germline, CDR1 is SEHNR and CDR2 FQNEAQ (reference sequence). The CDR3 consists of 16 residues. V shed 2 bases and J shed 0 bases, with 11 bases lying between them. In nucleotides, the CDR3 is TGTGCCAGCAGCTTATCAGACAGACTCTCTGGAAACACCATATATTTT. Translating it yields CASSLSDRLSGNTIYF.

The sample holds a few counts of this clone. The chain employs TRBV5-6 and TRBJ1-2; no clear D gene. This CDR3 is 12 amino acids long. Trimming left V 1 base short and J 8 bases short, with 9 bases between. Germline-derived CDR1 and CDR2 are SGHDT and YYEEEE. CDR3 amino acids: CASSLSGLGYTF. The CDR3 DNA follows: TGTGCCAGCAGCTTGTCCGGTTTGGGCTACACCTTC.

Of note for this clone: At one of its ends the junction is not consistent with the germline gene, which may arise from a read error. The chain links TRBV7-9 to TRBJ2-2, with no clear D. The CDR3 has 13 amino acids. CDR1 and CDR2 from the germline V gene are SEHNR and FQNEAQ (reference sequence). The CDR3 bases are TGCTTTGGGCAGAACCGCGTGACCGGGGAGCTGTTTTTT. Its protein is CFGQNRVTGELFF.

Remarks on this clone: Its ends do not fully match the called genes, so a read error is possible. V is TRBV6-1 and J is TRBJ1-3, with 12 positions matching TRBD1. This CDR3 has 20 residues. Germline CDR1 is MNHNS and CDR2 is SASEGT. The CDR3 region is CASSEALRGQGALSENTIYF. The CDR3 nucleotides are TGTGCCAGCAGTGAAGCGCTGAGGGGACAGGGGGCGTTATCTGAAAACACCATATATTTT.